The sequence of this T cell receptor beta chain was determined in a study of blood T cell repertoires in COVID-19. TCRdb's copy holds only in-frame clones and misses some; the assay was immunoSEQ multiplex PCR. The table lists about 100,000 clones, roughly 85% of them singletons. V dropped 4 bases and J dropped 6 bases, with 13 bases sitting between them. The CDR3 runs to 14 residues. Germline CDR1 SNHLY, CDR2 FYNNEI. This clone was observed a single time. Sequenced material: peripheral blood. The receptor was derived from a human donor in a cohort sampled during active COVID-19. The gene calls are TRBV2 and TRBJ1-5; D possibly corresponds to TRBD1 (6 bases). CDR3 DNA: TGTGCCAGCAGTGGGGAGGGGGGCGGTCAGCCCCAGCATTTT. This sequence encodes CASSGEGGGQPQHF.